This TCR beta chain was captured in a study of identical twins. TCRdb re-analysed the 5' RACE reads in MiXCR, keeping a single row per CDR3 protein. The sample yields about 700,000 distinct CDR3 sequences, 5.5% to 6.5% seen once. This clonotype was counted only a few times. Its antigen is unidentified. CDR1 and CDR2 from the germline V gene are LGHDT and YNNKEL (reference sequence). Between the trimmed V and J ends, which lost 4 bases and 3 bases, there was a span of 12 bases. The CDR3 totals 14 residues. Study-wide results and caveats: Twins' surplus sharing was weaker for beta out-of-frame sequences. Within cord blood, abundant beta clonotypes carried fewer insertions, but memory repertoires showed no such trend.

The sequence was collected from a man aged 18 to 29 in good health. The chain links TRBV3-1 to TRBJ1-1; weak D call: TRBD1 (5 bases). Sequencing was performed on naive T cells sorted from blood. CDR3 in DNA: TGTGCCAGCAGCCGAACCTCCAGGGACACTGAAGCTTTCTTT. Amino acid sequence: CASSRTSRDTEAFF. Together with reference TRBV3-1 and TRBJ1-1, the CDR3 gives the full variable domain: DTAVSQTPKYLVTQMGNDKSIKCEQNLGHDTMYWYKQDSKKFLKIMFSYNNKELIINETVPNRFSPKSPDKAHLNLHINSLELGDSAVYFCASSRTSRDTEAFFGQGTRLTVV.